This T cell receptor beta chain was observed in a study of beta chain features in type 1 diabetes. Whole-study results and caveats: Here, the possible influence of HLA type (on TCRB rearrangement) remained unresolved. All four CD4+ subsets from Type 1 diabetes patients carried moderately but significantly shorter TCRB CDR3s.

There are a few counts of this clone. The antigen is undetermined. Reverse transcribing all isolated RNA meant expressed TCRB transcripts were sequenced. The table came from immunoSEQ multiplex PCR; TCRdb's copy has only in-frame clones and leaves some out. The data show 250,000 or so clones, 68% seen once. This CDR3 comprises 13 residues. Trimming cost V 2 bases and J 0 bases, with 7 bases left between them. In germline, CDR1 is SQVTM, CDR2 ANQGSEA. The receptor comes from a man in his thirties or forties in good health. The V and J genes are TRBV29-1 and TRBJ1-1; TRBD1 is a possible D gene (6 bases). The sequencing sample was made of naive CD4+ T cells from blood. CDR3 residues: CSVEQGMNTEAFF. The CDR3 DNA reads TGCAGCGTTGAACAGGGGATGAACACTGAAGCTTTCTTT.